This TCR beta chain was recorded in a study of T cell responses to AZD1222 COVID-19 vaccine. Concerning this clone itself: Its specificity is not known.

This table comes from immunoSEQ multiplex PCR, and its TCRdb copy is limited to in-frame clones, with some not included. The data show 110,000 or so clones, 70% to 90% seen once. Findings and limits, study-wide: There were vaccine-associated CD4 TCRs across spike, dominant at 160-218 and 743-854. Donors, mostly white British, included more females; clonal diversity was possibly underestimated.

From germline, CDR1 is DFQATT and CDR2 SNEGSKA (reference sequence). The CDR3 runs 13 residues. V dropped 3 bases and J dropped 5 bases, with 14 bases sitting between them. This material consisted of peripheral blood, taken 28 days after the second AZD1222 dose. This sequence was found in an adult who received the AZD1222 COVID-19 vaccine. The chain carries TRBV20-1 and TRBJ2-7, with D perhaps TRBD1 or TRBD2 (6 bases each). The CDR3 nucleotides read TGCAGTGCTAGTTGGGGGGCAGGGGACGAGCAGTACTTC. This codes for CSASWGAGDEQYF.